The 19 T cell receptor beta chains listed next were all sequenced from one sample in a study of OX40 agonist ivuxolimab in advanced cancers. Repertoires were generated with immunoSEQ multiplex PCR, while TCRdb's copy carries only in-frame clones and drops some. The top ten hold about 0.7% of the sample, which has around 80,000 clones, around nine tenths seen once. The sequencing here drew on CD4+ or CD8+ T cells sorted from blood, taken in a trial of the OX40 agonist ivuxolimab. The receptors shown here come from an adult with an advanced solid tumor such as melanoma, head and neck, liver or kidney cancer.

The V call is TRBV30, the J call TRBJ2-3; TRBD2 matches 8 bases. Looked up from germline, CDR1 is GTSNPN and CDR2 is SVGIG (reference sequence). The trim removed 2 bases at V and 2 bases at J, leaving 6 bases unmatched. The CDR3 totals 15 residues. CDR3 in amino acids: CAWSSGTRVTDTQYF. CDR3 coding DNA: TGTGCCTGGAGTTCGGGGACTAGGGTCACAGATACGCAGTATTTT.

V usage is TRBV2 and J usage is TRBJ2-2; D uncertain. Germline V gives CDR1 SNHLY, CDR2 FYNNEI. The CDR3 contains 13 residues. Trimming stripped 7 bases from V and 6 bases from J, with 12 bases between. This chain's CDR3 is CASNRIAAGELFF. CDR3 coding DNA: TGTGCCAGCAACAGAATAGCTGCCGGGGAGCTGTTTTTT.

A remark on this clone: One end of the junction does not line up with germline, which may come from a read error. DNA for the CDR3: TGCGCCCGCAGCACGGCCGGGGGGGGCCGGACAGATACGCAGTATTTT. Its translation is CARSTAGGGRTDTQYF. The chain recombines TRBV5-1 with TRBJ2-3, with TRBD2 matching over 8 bases. The length of the CDR3 is 16 residues. In germline, CDR1 is SGHRS, CDR2 YFSETQ.

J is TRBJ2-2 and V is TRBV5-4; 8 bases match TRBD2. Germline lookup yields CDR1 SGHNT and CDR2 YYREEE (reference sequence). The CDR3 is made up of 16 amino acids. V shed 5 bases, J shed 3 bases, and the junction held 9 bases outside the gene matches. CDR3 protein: CASRAAGLGHTGELFF. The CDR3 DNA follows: TGTGCCAGCAGAGCCGCGGGACTAGGCCACACCGGGGAGCTGTTTTTT.

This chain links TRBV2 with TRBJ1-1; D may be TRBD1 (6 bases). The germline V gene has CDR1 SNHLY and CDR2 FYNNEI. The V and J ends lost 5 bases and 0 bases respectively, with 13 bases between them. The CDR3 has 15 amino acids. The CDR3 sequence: CASSLQGPMNTEAFF. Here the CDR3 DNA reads TGTGCCAGCAGTTTACAGGGACCGATGAACACTGAAGCTTTCTTT.

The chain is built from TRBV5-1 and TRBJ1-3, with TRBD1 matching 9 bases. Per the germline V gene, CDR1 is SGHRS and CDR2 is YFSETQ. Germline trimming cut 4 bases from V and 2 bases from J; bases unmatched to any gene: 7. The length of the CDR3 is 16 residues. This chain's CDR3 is CASSLIGQGTGNTIYF. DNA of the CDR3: TGCGCCAGCAGCCTAATAGGACAGGGGACTGGAAACACCATATATTTT.

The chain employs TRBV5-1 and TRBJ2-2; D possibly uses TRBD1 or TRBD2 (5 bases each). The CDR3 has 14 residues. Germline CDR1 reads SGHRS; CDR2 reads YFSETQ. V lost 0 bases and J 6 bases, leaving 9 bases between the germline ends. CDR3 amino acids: CASSLDGAAGELFF. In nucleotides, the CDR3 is TGCGCCAGCAGCTTGGACGGGGCGGCCGGGGAGCTGTTTTTT.

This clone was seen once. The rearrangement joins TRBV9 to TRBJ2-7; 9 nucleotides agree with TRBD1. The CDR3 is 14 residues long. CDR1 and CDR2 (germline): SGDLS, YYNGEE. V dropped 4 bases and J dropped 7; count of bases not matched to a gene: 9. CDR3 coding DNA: TGTGCCAGCAGCCCTTGGGACAGGGAGGAAGAGCAGTACTTC. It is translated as CASSPWDREEEQYF.

The CDR3 protein is CASSLVGRGRGMNTEAFF. CDR3 DNA sequence: TGTGCCAGCAGTTTGGTCGGCAGGGGGCGAGGGATGAACACTGAAGCTTTCTTT. J is TRBJ1-1 and V is TRBV27; 8 nucleotides agree with TRBD1. Trimming removed 3 bases from V and 0 bases from J; junction bases left unmatched: 12. There are 18 residues in the CDR3. Germline V lookup: CDR1 MNHEY, CDR2 SMNVEV (reference sequence).

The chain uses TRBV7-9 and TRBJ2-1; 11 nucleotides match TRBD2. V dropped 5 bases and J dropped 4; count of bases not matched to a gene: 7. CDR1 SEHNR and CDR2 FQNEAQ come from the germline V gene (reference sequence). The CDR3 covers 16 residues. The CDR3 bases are TGTGCCAGCAGCCCCGGGACTAGCGGATCATACAATGAGCAGTTCTTC. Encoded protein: CASSPGTSGSYNEQFF.

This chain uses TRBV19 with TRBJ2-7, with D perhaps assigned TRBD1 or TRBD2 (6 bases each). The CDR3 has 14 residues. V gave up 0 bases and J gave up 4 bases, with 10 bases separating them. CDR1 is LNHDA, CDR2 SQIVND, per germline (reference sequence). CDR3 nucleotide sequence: TGTGCCAGTAGTATAGATAAGGGGGGATACGAGCAGTACTTC. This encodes CASSIDKGGYEQYF.

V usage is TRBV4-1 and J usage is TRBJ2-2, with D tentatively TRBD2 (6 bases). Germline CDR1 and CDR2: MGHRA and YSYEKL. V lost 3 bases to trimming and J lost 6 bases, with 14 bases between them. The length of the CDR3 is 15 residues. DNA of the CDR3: TGCGCCAGCAGCCAGACCGGGAGTTTGGCCGGGGAGCTGTTTTTT. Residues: CASSQTGSLAGELFF.

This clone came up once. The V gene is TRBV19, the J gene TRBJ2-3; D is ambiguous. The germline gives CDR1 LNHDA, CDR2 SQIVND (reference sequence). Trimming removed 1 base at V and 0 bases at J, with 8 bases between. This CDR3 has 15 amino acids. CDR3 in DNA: TGTGCCAGTAGTATAGGAGCAGGCAGCACAGATACGCAGTATTTT. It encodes CASSIGAGSTDTQYF.

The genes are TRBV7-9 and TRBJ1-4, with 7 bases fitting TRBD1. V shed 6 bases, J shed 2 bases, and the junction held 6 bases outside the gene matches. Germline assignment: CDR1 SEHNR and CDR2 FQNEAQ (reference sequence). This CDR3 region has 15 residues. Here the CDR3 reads CASSLTGATNEKLFF. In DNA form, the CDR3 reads TGTGCCAGCAGTTTAACAGGGGCTACTAATGAAAAACTGTTTTTT. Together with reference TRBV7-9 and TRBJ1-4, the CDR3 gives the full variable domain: DTGVSQNPRHKITKRGQNVTFRCDPISEHNRLYWYRQTLGQGPEFLTYFQNEAQLEKSRLLSDRFSAERPKGSFSTLEIQRTEQGDSAMYLCASSLTGATNEKLFFGSGTQLSVL.

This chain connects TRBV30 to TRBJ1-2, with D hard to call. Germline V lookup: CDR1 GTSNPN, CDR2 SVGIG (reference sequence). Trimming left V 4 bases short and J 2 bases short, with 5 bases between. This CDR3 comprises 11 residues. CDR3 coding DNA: TGTGCCTGGATGGGGAACTATGGCTACACCTTC. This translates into CAWMGNYGYTF.

The CDR3 coding sequence is TGTGCCACCGAGGGGCAGGCCCGCACTGAAGCTTTCTTT. It yields the protein CATEGQARTEAFF. The chain links TRBV2 to TRBJ1-1; perhaps TRBD1 as D (5 bases). V was shortened by 10 bases and J by 4 bases, with 16 bases between the two germline ends. There are 13 residues in the CDR3. Germline lookup yields CDR1 SNHLY and CDR2 FYNNEI.

The CDR3 loop is CAWSDGSGANVLTF. DNA for the CDR3: TGTGCCTGGAGTGATGGCTCTGGGGCCAACGTCCTGACTTTC. This rearrangement joins TRBV30 to TRBJ2-6; unclear D gene. The germline V gene encodes CDR1 GTSNPN and CDR2 SVGIG (reference sequence). V lost 1 base and J 0 bases, leaving 4 bases between the germline ends. The length of the CDR3 is 14 residues. Looking up the rest from reference TRBV30 and TRBJ2-6 gives the full variable domain: SQTIHQWPATLVQPVGSPLSLECTVEGTSNPNLYWYRQAAGRGLQLLFYSVGIGQISSEVPQNLSASRPQDRQFILSSKKLLLSDSGFYLCAWSDGSGANVLTFGAGSRLTVL.

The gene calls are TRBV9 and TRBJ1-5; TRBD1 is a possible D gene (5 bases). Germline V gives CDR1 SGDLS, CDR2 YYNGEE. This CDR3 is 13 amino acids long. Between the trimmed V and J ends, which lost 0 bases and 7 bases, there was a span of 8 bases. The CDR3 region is CASSVAGGQPQHF. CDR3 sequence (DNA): TGTGCCAGCAGCGTAGCTGGGGGGCAGCCCCAGCATTTT.

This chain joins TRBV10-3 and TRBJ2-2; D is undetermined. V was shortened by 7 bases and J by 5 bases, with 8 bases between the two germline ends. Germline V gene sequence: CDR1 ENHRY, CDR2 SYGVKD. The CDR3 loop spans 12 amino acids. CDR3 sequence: CAIMDGTGELFF. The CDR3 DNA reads TGTGCCATCATGGATGGGACCGGGGAGCTGTTTTTT.